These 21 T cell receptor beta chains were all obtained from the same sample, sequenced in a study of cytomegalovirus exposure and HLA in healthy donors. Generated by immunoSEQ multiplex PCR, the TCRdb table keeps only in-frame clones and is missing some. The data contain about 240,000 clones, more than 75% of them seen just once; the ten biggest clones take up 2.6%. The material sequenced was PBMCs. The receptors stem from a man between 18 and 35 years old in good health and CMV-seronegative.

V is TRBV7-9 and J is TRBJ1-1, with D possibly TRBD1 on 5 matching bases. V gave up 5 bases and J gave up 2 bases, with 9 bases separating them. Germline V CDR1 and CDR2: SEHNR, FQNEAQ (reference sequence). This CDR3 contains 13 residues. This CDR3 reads CASSITGNTEAFF. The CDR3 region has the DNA TGTGCCAGCAGCATTACAGGAAACACTGAAGCTTTCTTT.

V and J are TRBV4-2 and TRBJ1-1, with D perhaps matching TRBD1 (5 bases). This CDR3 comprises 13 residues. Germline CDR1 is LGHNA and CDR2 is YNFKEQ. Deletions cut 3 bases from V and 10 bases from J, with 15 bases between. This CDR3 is CASSHPAGDVAFF. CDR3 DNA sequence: TGTGCCAGCAGCCACCCCGCGGGGGACGTAGCTTTCTTT.

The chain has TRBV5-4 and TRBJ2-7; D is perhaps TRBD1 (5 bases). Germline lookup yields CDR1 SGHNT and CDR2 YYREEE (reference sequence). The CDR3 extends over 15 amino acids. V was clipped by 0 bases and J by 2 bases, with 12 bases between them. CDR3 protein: CASSLVGANTYEQYF. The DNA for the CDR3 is TGTGCCAGCAGCTTGGTAGGGGCAAACACCTACGAGCAGTACTTC.

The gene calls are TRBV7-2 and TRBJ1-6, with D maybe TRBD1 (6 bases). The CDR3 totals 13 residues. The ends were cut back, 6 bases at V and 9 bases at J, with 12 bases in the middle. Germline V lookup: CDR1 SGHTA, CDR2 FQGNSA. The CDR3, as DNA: TGTGCCAGCAGGTCCACAGGGAGTTCACCCCTCCACTTT. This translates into CASRSTGSSPLHF.

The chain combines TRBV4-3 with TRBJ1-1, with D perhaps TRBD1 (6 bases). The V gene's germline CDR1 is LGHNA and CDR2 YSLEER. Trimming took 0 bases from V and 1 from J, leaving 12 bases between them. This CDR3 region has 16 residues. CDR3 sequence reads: CASSQDRGGPNTEAFF. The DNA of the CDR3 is TGCGCCAGCAGCCAAGACAGGGGCGGACCGAACACTGAAGCTTTCTTT.

CDR3 amino acids: CASRQGQTGTGAYEQYF. CDR3 DNA sequence: TGTGCCAGCAGACAGGGACAGACCGGGACTGGAGCCTACGAGCAGTACTTC. J is TRBJ2-7 and V is TRBV7-8; D perhaps matches TRBD1 (7 bases). This CDR3 contains 17 residues. The germline V gene encodes CDR1 SGHVS and CDR2 FQNEAQ. V shed 6 bases and J shed 2 bases, with 23 bases lying between them. The full variable domain, in which reference TRBV7-8 and TRBJ2-7 provide the parts outside the CDR3, is GAGVSQSPRYKVAKRGQDVALRCDPISGHVSLFWYQQALGQGPEFLTYFQNEAQLDKSGLPSDRFFAERPEGSVSTLKIQRTQQEDSAVYLCASRQGQTGTGAYEQYFGPGTRLTVT.

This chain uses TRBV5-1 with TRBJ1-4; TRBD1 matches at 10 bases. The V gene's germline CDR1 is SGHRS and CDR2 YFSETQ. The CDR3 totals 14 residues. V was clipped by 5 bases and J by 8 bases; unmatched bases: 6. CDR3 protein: CASRLGTGEEKLFF. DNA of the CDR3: TGCGCCAGCAGGCTGGGGACAGGGGAAGAAAAACTGTTTTTT.

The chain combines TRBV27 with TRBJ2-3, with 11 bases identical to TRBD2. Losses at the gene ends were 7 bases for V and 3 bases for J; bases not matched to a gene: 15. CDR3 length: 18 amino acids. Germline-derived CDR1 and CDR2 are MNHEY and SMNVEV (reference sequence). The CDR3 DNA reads TGTGCCAGCATGGTACTAGCGGGGGCCCGCACACAAACAGATACGCAGTATTTT. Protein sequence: CASMVLAGARTQTDTQYF.

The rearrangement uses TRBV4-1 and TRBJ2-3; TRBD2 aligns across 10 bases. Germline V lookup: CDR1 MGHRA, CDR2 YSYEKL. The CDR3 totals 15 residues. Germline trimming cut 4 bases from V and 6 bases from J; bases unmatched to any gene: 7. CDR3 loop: CASSLSGGALDTQYF. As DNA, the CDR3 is TGCGCCAGCAGCCTGAGCGGGGGGGCCTTGGATACGCAGTATTTT.

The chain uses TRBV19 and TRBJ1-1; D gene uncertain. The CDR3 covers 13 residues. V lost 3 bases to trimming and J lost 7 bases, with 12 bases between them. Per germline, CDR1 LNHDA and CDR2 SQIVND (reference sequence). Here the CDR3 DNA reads TGTGCCAGTAGTATGAGGAGGGCCGGTGAAGCTTTCTTT. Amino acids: CASSMRRAGEAFF.

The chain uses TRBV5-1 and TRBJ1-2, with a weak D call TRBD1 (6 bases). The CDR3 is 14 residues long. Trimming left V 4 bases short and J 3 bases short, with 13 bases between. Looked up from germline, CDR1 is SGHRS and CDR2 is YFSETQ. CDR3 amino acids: CASSPAGADYGYTF. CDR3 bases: TGCGCCAGCAGCCCAGCGGGGGCGGACTATGGCTACACCTTC.

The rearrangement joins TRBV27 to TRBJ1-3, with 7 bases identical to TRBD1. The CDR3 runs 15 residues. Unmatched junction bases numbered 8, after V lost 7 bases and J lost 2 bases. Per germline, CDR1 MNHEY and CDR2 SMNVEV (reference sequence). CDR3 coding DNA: TGTGCCAGCACGAGAACAGGGGAAGCTGGAAACACCATATATTTT. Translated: CASTRTGEAGNTIYF.

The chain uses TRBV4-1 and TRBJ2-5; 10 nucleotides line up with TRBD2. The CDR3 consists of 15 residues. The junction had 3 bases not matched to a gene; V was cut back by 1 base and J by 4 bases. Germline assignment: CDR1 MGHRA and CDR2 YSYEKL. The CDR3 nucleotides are TGCGCCAGCAGCCAAGCTAGCGGGGGCGGAGAGACCCAGTACTTC. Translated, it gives CASSQASGGGETQYF.

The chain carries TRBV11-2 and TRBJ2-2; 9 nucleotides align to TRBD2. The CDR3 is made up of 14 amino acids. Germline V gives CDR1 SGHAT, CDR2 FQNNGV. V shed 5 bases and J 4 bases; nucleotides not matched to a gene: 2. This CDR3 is CASSGLAPTGELFF. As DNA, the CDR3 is TGTGCCAGCAGCGGACTAGCGCCCACCGGGGAGCTGTTTTTT.

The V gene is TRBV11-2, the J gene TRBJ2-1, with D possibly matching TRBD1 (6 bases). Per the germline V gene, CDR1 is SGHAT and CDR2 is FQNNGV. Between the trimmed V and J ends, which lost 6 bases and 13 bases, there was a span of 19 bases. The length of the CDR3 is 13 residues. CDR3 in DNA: TGTGCCAGCAGTTTAAATTACAGGGAGTCACAGTTCTTC. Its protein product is CASSLNYRESQFF. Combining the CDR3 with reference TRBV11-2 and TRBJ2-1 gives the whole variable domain EAGVAQSPRYKIIEKRQSVAFWCNPISGHATLYWYQQILGQGPKLLIQFQNNGVVDDSQLPKDRFSAERLKGVDSTLKIQPAKLEDSAVYLCASSLNYRESQFFGPGTRLTVL.

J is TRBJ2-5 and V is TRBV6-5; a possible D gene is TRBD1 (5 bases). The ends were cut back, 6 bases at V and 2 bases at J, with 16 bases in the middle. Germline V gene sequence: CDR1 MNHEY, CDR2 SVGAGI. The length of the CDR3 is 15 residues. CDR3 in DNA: TGTGCCAGCAGCTCACCATGGACACCGCAAGAGACCCAGTACTTC. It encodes CASSSPWTPQETQYF.

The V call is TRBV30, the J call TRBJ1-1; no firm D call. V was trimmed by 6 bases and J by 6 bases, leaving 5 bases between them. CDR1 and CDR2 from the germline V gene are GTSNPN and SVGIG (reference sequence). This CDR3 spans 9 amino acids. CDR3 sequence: CACSPEAFF. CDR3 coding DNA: TGTGCCTGCTCCCCTGAAGCTTTCTTT.

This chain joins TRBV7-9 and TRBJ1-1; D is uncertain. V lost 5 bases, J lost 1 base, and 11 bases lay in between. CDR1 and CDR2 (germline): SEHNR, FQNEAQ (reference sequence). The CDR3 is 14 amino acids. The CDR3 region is CASSPVIKNTEAFF. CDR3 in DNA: TGTGCCAGCAGCCCGGTAATTAAGAACACTGAAGCTTTCTTT.

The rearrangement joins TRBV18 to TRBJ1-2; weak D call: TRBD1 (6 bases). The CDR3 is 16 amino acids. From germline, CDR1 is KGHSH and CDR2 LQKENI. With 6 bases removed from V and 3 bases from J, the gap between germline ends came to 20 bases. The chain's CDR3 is CASSTSSTGLDYGYTF. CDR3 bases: TGTGCCAGCTCTACCTCCAGTACAGGGTTAGACTATGGCTACACCTTC.

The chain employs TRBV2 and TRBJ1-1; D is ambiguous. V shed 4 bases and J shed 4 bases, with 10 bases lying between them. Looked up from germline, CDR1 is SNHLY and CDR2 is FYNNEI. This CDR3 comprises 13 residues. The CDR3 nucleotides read TGTGCCAGCAGTGCCGAGTCGGGCACTGAAGCTTTCTTT. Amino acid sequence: CASSAESGTEAFF.

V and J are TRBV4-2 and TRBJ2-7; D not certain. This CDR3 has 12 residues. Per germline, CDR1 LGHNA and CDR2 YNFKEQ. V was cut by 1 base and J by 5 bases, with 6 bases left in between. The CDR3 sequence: CASSQGTDEQYF. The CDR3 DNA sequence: TGTGCCAGCAGCCAAGGAACGGACGAGCAGTACTTC.